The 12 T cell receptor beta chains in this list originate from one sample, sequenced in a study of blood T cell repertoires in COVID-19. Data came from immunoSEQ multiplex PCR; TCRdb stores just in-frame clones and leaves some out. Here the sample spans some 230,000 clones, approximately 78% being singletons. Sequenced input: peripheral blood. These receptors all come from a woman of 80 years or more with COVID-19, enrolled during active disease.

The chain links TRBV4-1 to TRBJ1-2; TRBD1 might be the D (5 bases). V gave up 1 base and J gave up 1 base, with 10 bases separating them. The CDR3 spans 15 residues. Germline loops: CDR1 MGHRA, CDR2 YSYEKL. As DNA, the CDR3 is TGCGCCAGCAGCCAAGTTCGGGGGGGTAACTATGGCTACACCTTC. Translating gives CASSQVRGGNYGYTF.

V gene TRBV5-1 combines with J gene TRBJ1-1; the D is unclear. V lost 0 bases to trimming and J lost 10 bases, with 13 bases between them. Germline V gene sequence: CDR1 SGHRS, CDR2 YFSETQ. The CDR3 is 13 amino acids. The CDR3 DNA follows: TGCGCCAGCAGCTTGGGTGAGGAGTCTCGAGCTTTCTTT. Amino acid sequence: CASSLGEESRAFF. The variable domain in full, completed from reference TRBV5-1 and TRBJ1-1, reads KAGVTQTPRYLIKTRGQQVTLSCSPISGHRSVSWYQQTPGQGLQFLFEYFSETQRNKGNFPGRFSGRQFSNSRSEMNVSTLELGDSALYLCASSLGEESRAFFGQGTRLTVV.

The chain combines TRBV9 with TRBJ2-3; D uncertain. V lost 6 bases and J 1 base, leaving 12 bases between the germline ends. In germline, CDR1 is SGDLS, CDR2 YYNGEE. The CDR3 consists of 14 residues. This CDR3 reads CASTSTAGTDTQYF. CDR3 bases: TGTGCCAGCACCTCCACAGCAGGCACAGATACGCAGTATTTT.

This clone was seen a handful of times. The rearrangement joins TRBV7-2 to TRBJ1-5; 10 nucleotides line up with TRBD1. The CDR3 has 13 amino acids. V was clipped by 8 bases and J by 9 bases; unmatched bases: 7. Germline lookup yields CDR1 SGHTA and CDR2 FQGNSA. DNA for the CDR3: TGTGCCAGCGGGGGGACAGGGGCAGGGCCCCAGCATTTT. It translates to CASGGTGAGPQHF.

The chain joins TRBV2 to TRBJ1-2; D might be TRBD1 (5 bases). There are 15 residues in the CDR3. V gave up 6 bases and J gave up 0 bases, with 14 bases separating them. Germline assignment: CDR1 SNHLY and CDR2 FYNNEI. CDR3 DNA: TGTGCCAGCAGCAATGGGGCAGCCACTAACTATGGCTACACCTTC. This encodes CASSNGAATNYGYTF.

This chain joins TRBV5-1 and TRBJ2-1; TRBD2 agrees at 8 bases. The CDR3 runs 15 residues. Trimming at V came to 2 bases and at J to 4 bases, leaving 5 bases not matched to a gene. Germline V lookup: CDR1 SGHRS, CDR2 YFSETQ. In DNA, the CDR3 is TGCGCCAGCAGCTTTAGCGGGGCCCTTTACAATGAGCAGTTCTTC. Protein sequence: CASSFSGALYNEQFF.

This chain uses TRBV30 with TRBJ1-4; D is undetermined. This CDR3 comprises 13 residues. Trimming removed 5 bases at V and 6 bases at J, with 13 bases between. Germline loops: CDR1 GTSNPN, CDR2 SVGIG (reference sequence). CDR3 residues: CAWGGSSHEKLFF. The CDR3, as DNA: TGTGCCTGGGGCGGGAGTTCTCATGAAAAACTGTTTTTT.

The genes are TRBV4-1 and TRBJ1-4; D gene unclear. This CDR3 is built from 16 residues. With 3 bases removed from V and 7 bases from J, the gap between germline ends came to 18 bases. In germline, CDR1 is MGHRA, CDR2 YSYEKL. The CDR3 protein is CASSHALRGKGEKLFF. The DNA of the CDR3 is TGCGCCAGCAGCCACGCCCTAAGAGGGAAAGGTGAAAAACTGTTTTTT.

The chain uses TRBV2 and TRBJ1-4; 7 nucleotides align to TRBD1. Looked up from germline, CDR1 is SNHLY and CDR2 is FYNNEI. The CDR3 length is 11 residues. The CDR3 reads CATGPNEKLFF. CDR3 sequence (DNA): TGTGCGACAGGGCCTAATGAAAAACTGTTTTTT. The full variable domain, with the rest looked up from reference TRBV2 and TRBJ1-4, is EPEVTQTPSHQVTQMGQEVILRCVPISNHLYFYWYRQILGQKVEFLVSFYNNEISEKSEIFDDQFSVERPDGSNFTLKIRSTKLEDSAMYFCATGPNEKLFFGSGTQLSVL.

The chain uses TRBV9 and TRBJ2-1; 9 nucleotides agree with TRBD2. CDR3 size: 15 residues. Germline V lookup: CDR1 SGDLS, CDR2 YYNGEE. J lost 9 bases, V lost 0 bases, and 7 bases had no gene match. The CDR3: CASSVALAGSSEQFF. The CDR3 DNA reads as TGTGCCAGCAGCGTAGCCCTAGCGGGATCTAGTGAGCAGTTCTTC. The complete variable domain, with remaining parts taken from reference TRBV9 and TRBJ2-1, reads DSGVTQTPKHLITATGQRVTLRCSPRSGDLSVYWYQQSLDQGLQFLIQYYNGEERAKGNILERFSAQQFPDLHSELNLSSLELGDSALYFCASSVALAGSSEQFFGPGTRLTVL.

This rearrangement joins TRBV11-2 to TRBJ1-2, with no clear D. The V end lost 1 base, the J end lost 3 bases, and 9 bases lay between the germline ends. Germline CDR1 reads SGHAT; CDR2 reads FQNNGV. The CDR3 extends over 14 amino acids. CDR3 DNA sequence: TGTGCCAGCAGCTTAGGCTACGGAGACTATGGCTACACCTTC. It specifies CASSLGYGDYGYTF.

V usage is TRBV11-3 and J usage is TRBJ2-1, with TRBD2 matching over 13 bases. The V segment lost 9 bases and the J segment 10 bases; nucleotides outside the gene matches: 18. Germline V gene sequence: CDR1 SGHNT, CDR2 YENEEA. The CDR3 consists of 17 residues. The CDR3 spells CARIKTGTSGDHGEQFF. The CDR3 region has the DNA TGTGCCAGGATTAAAACCGGGACTAGCGGGGACCACGGGGAGCAGTTCTTC.